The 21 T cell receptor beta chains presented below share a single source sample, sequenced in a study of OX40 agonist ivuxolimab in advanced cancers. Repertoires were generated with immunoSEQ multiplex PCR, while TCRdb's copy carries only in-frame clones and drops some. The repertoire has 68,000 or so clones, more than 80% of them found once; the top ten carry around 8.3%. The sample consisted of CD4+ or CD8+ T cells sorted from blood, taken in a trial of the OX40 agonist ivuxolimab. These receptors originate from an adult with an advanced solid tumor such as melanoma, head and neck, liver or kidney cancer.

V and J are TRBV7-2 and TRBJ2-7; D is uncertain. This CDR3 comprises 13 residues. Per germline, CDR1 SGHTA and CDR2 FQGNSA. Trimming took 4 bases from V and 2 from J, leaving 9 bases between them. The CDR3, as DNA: TGTGCCAGCAGCTGGGATTTTACCTACGAGCAGTACTTC. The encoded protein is CASSWDFTYEQYF.

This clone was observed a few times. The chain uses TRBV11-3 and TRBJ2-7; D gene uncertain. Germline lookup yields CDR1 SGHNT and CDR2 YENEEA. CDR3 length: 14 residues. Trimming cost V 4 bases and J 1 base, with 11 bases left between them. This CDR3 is CASSSTGSSYEQYF. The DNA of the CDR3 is TGTGCCAGCAGCTCCACCGGGTCATCCTACGAGCAGTACTTC.

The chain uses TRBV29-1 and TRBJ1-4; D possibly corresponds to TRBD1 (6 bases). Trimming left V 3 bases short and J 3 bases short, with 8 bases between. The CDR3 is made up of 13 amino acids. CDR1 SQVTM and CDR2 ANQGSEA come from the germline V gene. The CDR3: CSVEGQANEKLFF. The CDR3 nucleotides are TGCAGCGTTGAGGGACAAGCTAATGAAAAACTGTTTTTT.

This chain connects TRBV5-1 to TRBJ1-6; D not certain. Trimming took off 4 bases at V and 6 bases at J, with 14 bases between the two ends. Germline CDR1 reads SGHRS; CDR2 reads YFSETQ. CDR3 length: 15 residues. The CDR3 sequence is CASSPREQSNSPLHF. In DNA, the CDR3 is TGCGCCAGCAGCCCGCGAGAACAGAGTAATTCACCCCTCCACTTT.

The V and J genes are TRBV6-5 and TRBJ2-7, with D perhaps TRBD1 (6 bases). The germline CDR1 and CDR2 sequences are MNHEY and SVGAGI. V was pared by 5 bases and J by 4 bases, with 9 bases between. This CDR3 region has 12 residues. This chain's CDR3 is CASSRGQYEQYF. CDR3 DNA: TGTGCCAGCAGTAGAGGACAGTACGAGCAGTACTTC.

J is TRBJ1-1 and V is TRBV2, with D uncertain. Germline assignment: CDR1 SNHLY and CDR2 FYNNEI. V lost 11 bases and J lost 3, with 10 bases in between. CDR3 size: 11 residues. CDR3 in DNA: TGTGCCGGAAATATGGACACTGAAGCTTTCTTT. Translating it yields CAGNMDTEAFF.

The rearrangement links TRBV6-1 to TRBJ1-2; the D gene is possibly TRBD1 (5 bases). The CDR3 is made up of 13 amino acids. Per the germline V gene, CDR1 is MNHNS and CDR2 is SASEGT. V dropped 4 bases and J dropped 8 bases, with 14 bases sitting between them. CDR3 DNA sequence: TGTGCCAGCAGTGCACGGGACGGCTCGGGCTACACCTTC. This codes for CASSARDGSGYTF.

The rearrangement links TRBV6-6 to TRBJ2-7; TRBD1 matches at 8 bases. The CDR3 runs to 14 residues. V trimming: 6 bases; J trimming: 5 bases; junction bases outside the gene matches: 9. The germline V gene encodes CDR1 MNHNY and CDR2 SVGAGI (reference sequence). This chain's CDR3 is CASSFGQGLHEQYF. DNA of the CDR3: TGTGCCAGCAGCTTCGGACAGGGTTTACACGAGCAGTACTTC.

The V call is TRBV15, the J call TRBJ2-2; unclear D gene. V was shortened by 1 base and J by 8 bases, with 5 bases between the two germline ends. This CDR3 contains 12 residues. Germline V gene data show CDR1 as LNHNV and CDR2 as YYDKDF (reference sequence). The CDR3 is CATSRVEGELFF. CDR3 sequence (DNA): TGTGCCACCAGCAGAGTGGAGGGGGAGCTGTTTTTT. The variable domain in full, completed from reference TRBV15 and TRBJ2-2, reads DAMVIQNPRYQVTQFGKPVTLSCSQTLNHNVMYWYQQKSSQAPKLLFHYYDKDFNNEADTPDNFQSRRPNTSFCFLDIRSPGLGDTAMYLCATSRVEGELFFGEGSRLTVL.

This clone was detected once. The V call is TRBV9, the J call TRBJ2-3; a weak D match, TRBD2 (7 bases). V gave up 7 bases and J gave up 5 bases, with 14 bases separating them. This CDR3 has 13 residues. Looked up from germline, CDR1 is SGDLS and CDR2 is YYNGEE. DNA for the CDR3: TGTGCCAGCGGGGGGGCCGATGAAGATACGCAGTATTTT. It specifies CASGGADEDTQYF.

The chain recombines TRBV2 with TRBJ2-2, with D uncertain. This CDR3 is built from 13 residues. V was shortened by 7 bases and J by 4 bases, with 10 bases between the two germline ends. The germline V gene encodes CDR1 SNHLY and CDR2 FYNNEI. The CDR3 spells CASNREFTGELFF. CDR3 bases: TGTGCCAGCAATCGCGAATTCACCGGGGAGCTGTTTTTT.

The chain's CDR3 is CASSLAGAGETQYF. CDR3 nucleotide sequence: TGTGCCAGCAGCTTGGCGGGGGCCGGGGAGACCCAGTACTTC. The chain carries TRBV5-4 and TRBJ2-5; D might be TRBD1 or TRBD2, each matching 6 bases. The germline V and J ends were trimmed by 0 bases and 5 bases, with 11 bases remaining between them. The V gene's germline CDR1 is SGHNT and CDR2 YYREEE (reference sequence). The length of the CDR3 is 14 residues.

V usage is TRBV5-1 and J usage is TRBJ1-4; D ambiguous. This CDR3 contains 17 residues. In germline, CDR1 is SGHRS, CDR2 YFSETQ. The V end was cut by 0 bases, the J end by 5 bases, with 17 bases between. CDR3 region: CASSLVAREGGNEKLFF. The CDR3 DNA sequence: TGCGCCAGCAGCTTGGTAGCTCGGGAAGGAGGCAATGAAAAACTGTTTTTT.

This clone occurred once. The CDR3 DNA follows: TGTGCCAGCCGCCTCTTAGTGGGGGAGCAGTACTTC. Translating it yields CASRLLVGEQYF. The chain is built from TRBV11-3 and TRBJ2-7; D not resolved. Germline assignment: CDR1 SGHNT and CDR2 YENEEA. V lost 8 bases and J lost 7, with 15 bases in between. This CDR3 comprises 12 residues. Combining the CDR3 with reference TRBV11-3 and TRBJ2-7 gives the whole variable domain EAGVVQSPRYKIIEKKQPVAFWCNPISGHNTLYWYLQNLGQGPELLIRYENEEAVDDSQLPKDRFSAERLKGVDSTLKIQPAELGDSAVYLCASRLLVGEQYFGPGTRLTVT.

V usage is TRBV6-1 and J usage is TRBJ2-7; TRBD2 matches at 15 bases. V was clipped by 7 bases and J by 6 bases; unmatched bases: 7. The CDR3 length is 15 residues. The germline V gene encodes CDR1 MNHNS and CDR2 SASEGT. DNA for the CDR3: TGTGCCAGCACCGGACTAGCGGGGGGGAGTACCGAGCAGTACTTC. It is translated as CASTGLAGGSTEQYF.

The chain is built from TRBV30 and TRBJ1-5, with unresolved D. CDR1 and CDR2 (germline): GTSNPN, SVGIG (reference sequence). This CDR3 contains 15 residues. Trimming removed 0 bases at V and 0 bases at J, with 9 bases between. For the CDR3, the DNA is TGTGCCTGGAGTGTAGCGGACTATAGCAATCAGCCCCAGCATTTT. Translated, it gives CAWSVADYSNQPQHF.

The DNA of the CDR3 is TGTGCCAGCACCCCCCGCAACCGGGGTAATGAGCAGTTCTTC. Protein product: CASTPRNRGNEQFF. J is TRBJ2-1 and V is TRBV11-3; tentative D call: TRBD2 (5 bases). Trimming took off 7 bases at V and 7 bases at J, with 17 bases between the two ends. Germline CDR1 is SGHNT and CDR2 is YENEEA. This CDR3 is built from 14 residues.

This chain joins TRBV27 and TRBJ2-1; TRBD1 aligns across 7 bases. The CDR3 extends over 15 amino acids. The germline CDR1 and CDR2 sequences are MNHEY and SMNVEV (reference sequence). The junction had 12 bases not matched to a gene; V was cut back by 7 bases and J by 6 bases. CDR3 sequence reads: CASTSTGVRGNEQFF. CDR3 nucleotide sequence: TGTGCCAGCACTTCAACAGGGGTGAGAGGCAATGAGCAGTTCTTC.

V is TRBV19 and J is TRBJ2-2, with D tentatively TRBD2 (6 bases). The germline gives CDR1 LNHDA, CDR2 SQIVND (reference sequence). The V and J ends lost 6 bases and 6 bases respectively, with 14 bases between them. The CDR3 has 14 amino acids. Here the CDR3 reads CASRAAGWSGELFF. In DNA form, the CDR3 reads TGTGCCAGTAGGGCCGCGGGATGGTCCGGGGAGCTGTTTTTT.

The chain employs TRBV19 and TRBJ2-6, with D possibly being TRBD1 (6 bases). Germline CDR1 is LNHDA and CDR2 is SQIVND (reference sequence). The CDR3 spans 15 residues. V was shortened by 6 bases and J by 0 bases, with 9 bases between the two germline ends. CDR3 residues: CASRLTGSGANVLTF. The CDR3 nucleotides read TGTGCCAGTAGGTTGACAGGCTCTGGGGCCAACGTCCTGACTTTC.

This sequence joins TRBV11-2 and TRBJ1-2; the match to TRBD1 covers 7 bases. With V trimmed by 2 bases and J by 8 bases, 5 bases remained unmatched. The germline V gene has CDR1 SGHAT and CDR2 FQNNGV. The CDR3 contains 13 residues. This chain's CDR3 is CASSLSGGWGYTF. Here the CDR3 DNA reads TGTGCCAGCAGCTTATCAGGGGGTTGGGGCTACACCTTC.